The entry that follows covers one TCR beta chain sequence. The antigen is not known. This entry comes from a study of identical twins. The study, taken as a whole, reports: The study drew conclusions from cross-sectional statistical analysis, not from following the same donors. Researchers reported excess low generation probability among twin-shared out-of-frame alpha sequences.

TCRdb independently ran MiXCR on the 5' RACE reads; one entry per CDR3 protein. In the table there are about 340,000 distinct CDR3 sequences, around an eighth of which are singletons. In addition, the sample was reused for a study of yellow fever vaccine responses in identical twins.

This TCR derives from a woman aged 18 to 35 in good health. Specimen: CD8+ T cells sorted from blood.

CDR3 sequence (DNA): TGCAGTGCTAGACACCTAGGACAGGGGGCTTGGACAGATACGCAGTATTTT. It translates to CSARHLGQGAWTDTQYF. This chain connects TRBV20-1 to TRBJ2-3; TRBD1 agrees at 11 bases. Germline CDR1 reads DFQATT; CDR2 reads SNEGSKA (reference sequence). V lost 2 bases, J lost 3 bases, and 10 bases stayed unmatched. CDR3 length equals 17 residues.